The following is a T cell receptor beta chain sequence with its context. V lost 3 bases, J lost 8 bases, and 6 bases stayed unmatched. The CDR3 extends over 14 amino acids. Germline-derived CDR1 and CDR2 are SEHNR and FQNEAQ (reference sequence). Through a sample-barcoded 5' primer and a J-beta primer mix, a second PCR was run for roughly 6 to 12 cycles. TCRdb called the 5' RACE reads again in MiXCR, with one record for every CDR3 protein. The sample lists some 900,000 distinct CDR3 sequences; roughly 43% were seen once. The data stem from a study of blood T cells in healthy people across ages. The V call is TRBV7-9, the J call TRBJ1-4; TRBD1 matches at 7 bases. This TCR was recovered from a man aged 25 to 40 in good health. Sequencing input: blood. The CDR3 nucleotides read TGTGCCAGCAGCTTGGGGACAGAGTCCGAAAAACTGTTTTTT. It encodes CASSLGTESEKLFF.